Following are 12 T cell receptor beta chains from one sample sequenced in a study of T cell repertoires in cytomegalovirus infection. MiXCR, applied by TCRdb to the reads, yields one record per CDR3 protein. The profile shows more than 400,000 distinct CDR3 sequences, 26% of them singletons. Input material: PBMCs. These receptor sequences come from a human donor in good health (CMV status not recorded). Some clones in this sample may be carry-over from other donors' samples.

In this sample, this clonotype turned up a few times. The chain employs TRBV5-1 and TRBJ1-4, with TRBD1 identical over 8 bases. This CDR3 is built from 18 residues. The germline V gene encodes CDR1 SGHRS and CDR2 YFSETQ. The ends lost 1 base at V and 2 bases at J; junction bases unmatched: 10. CDR3 sequence (DNA): TGCGCCAGCAGCTTGCGGGACAGGACAACCTGGACTAATGAAAAACTGTTTTTT. Protein: CASSLRDRTTWTNEKLFF.

This sequence joins TRBV6-2 or TRBV6-3 and TRBJ2-7; D call uncertain. This CDR3 comprises 14 residues. The germline CDR1 and CDR2 sequences are MNHEY and SVGEGT. V was clipped by 0 bases and J by 5 bases, with 11 bases between them. The CDR3: CASSYSYRANEQYV. The CDR3 DNA sequence: TGTGCCAGCAGTTACTCGTATCGGGCGAACGAGCAGTACGTC.

The table lists this clonotype with many counts. This chain joins TRBV7-2 and TRBJ2-3, with unresolved D. Trimming took 6 bases from V and 4 from J, leaving 11 bases between them. The CDR3 loop spans 13 amino acids. Germline V gives CDR1 SGHTA, CDR2 FQGNSA. This CDR3 reads CASRMLGSDTQYF. In nucleotides, the CDR3 is TGTGCCAGCAGGATGTTGGGGTCAGATACGCAGTATTTT.

The chain recombines TRBV6-1 with TRBJ2-1; 8 bases are shared with TRBD1. The germline gives CDR1 MNHNS, CDR2 SASEGT. The CDR3 has 14 residues. The J segment lost 15 bases and the V segment lost 2 bases, leaving 12 bases of the junction unmatched. Here the CDR3 reads CASSEQGARGVPFF. For the CDR3, the DNA is TGTGCCAGCAGTGAACAGGGGGCTAGGGGGGTTCCGTTCTTC.

The chain uses TRBV5-6 and TRBJ2-3, with 7 bases lining up with TRBD2. J gave up 3 bases and V 4 bases, and 5 bases lay outside the gene matches. Germline loops: CDR1 SGHDT, CDR2 YYEEEE. The CDR3 is 14 amino acids. The CDR3 DNA is TGTGCCAGCAGCGACCCCGGGAGGACAGATACGCAGTATTTT. It yields the protein CASSDPGRTDTQYF.

In its sample, this clonotype was seen a few times. The chain links TRBV28 to TRBJ2-1, with TRBD2 as a possible D gene (7 bases). CDR1 and CDR2 from the germline V gene are MDHEN and SYDVKM. The CDR3 is 19 residues long. Deletions cut 5 bases from V and 0 bases from J, with 23 bases between. Written as DNA, the CDR3 is TGTGCCAGCAGTCAACCCCCAGGGTGGGGGGGCCTCTCCTACAATGAGCAGTTCTTC. It encodes CASSQPPGWGGLSYNEQFF.

In this sample, this clonotype turned up many times. The rearrangement uses TRBV7-8 and TRBJ1-4, with 9 bases lining up with TRBD1. The CDR3 has 15 amino acids. CDR1 and CDR2 from the germline V gene are SGHVS and FQNEAQ. The junction had 7 bases not matched to a gene; V was cut back by 3 bases and J by 8 bases. Here the CDR3 reads CASSFRDRVREKLFF. As DNA, the CDR3 is TGTGCCAGCAGCTTCCGGGACAGGGTGCGAGAAAAACTGTTTTTT.

The chain recombines TRBV28 with TRBJ2-6; D is unresolved. The germline CDR1 and CDR2 sequences are MDHEN and SYDVKM. The CDR3 spans 16 residues. V lost 7 bases, J lost 4 bases, and 17 bases lay in between. Here the CDR3 DNA reads TGTGCCAGCAAGGAGCAGGTCCTTTCAGGGGCCAACGTCCTGACTTTC. This sequence encodes CASKEQVLSGANVLTF.

The chain is built from TRBV5-1 and TRBJ2-1; the D is unclear. In germline, CDR1 is SGHRS, CDR2 YFSETQ. The germline V and J ends were trimmed by 0 bases and 9 bases, with 13 bases remaining between them. This CDR3 contains 14 residues. The CDR3 nucleotides read TGCGCCAGCAGCTTGGAAGCAGTTAAGTCTGAGCAGTTCTTC. Translated, it gives CASSLEAVKSEQFF.

This clonotype was picked up a small number of times. The chain employs TRBV28 and TRBJ2-7, with D perhaps TRBD2 (5 bases). The V end was cut by 3 bases, the J end by 0 bases, with 15 bases between. The CDR3 extends over 16 amino acids. The germline gives CDR1 MDHEN, CDR2 SYDVKM. The CDR3 is CASSFVLTGSSYEQYF. Here the CDR3 DNA reads TGTGCCAGCAGTTTTGTGCTGACGGGGAGCTCCTACGAGCAGTACTTC.

This clonotype was observed many times. The chain couples TRBV7-2 to TRBJ2-1, with a tentative D call TRBD1 (6 bases). This CDR3 has 12 residues. Trimming removed 4 bases at V and 7 bases at J, with 8 bases between. Germline CDR1 and CDR2: SGHTA and FQGNSA. CDR3 loop: CASSSQGNEQFF. The CDR3 DNA follows: TGTGCCAGCAGCTCCCAGGGGAATGAGCAGTTCTTC.

The chain joins TRBV6-5 to TRBJ1-3; 9 nucleotides agree with TRBD1. The V gene end was trimmed by 5 bases and the J gene end by 0 bases; junction bases not matched to a gene: 5. The CDR3 extends over 16 amino acids. From germline, CDR1 is MNHEY and CDR2 SVGAGI. The CDR3 loop is CASSGTGTLSGNTIYF. CDR3 nucleotide sequence: TGTGCCAGCAGTGGGACAGGGACGCTCTCTGGAAACACCATATATTTT.